Here is one TCR beta chain with its context. This sample was taken from a study of blood T cell repertoires in COVID-19. Study details: Whether acute or convalescent, the COVID-19 samples came from the United States, Italy and Spain.

Clinical history as reported by participants underpinned cohort assignment. Per the study methods: Amplification with reference gene primers provided the estimates of nucleated cell counts. Clones were sequenced by immunoSEQ multiplex PCR, and TCRdb holds only the in-frame ones, with some missing. That table furnishes V, J and clone size, whereas the DNA furnished D and trimming. The data hold 200,000 to 250,000 clones, with roughly 80% observed a single time. Per germline, CDR1 WNHNN and CDR2 SYGVQD (reference sequence). Unmatched junction bases numbered 10, after V lost 10 bases and J lost 0 bases. The CDR3 spans 18 residues.

The V and J genes are TRBV10-1 and TRBJ2-1; 15 bases match TRBD2. The sample was PBMCs or T cells enriched from blood (not recorded which). The clonotype was recovered from a man in his sixties who had recovered from COVID-19. The CDR3, as DNA: TGCGCCACCAGCCCGGGACTAGCGGGGGGAAACTCCTACAATGAGCAGTTCTTC. It is translated as CATSPGLAGGNSYNEQFF.